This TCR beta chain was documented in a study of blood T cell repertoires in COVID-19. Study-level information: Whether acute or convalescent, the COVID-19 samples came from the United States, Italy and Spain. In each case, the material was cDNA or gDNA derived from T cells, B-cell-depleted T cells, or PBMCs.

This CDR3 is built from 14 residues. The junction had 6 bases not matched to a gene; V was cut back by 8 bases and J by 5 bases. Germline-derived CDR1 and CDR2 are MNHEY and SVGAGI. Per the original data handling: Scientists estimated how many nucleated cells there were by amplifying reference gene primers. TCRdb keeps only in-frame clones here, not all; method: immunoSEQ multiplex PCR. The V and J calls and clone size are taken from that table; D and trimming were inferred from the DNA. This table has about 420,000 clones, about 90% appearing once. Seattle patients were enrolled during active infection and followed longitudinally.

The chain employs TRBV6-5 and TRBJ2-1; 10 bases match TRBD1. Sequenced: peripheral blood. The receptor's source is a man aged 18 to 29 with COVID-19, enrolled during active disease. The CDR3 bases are TGTGCCAGCCCTCGGGACAGGGGAGACAATGAGCAGTTCTTC. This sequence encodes CASPRDRGDNEQFF.